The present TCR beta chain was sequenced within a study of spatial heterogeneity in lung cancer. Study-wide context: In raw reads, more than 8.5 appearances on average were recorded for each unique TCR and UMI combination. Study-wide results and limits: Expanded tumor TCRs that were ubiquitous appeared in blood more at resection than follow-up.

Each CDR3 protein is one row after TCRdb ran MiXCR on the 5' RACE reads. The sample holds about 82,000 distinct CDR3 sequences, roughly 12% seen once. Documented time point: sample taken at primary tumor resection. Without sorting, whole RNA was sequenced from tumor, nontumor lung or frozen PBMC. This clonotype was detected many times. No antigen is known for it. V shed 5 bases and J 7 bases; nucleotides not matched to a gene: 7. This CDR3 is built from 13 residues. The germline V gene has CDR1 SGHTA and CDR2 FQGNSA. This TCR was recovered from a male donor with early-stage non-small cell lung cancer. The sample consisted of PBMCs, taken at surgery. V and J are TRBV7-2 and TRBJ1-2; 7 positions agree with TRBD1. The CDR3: CASSPGQEAGYTF. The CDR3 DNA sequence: TGTGCCAGCAGCCCAGGACAGGAGGCTGGCTACACCTTC.